Listed here are 32 T cell receptor beta chains from one sample, sequenced in a study of shared clonotypes between healthy human individuals. Sequenced by immunoSEQ multiplex PCR; TCRdb stores in-frame clones only, minus some. The sample lists about 640,000 clones, 60% to 80% occurring once. The sample was memory CD4+ T cells sorted from blood. Subset noted: CD45RA-negative fraction. The receptors originated from a woman under 40 in good health.

CDR3 amino acids: CASSWGLAAGSYEQYF. The CDR3, as DNA: TGTGCCAGCAGTTGGGGACTAGCAGCAGGTTCCTACGAGCAGTACTTC. J is TRBJ2-7 and V is TRBV27; 9 bases align to TRBD2. CDR3 length equals 16 residues. Germline CDR1 and CDR2: MNHEY and SMNVEV (reference sequence). With V trimmed by 4 bases and J by 1 base, 8 bases remained unmatched.

The rearrangement links TRBV18 to TRBJ2-7; 16 nucleotides agree with TRBD2. The trim removed 6 bases at V and 2 bases at J, leaving 7 bases unmatched. This CDR3 contains 17 residues. Germline V CDR1 and CDR2: KGHSH, LQKENI. The CDR3 DNA sequence: TGTGCCAGCTCGCCCGGGACTAGCGGGAGGGCCCCCTACGAGCAGTACTTC. This encodes CASSPGTSGRAPYEQYF.

With respect to this clone: Other DNA sequences in the same sample also yield this CDR3. The chain recombines TRBV5-1 with TRBJ2-7, with 11 bases lining up with TRBD1. CDR3 length: 14 residues. The germline gives CDR1 SGHRS, CDR2 YFSETQ. With V trimmed by 0 bases and J by 5 bases, 1 base remained unmatched. This CDR3 is CASSLGDRGNEQYF. The CDR3 coding sequence is TGCGCCAGCAGCTTGGGGGACAGGGGGAACGAGCAGTACTTC.

The gene calls are TRBV11-2 and TRBJ1-4; D gene ambiguous. The CDR3 length is 13 residues. CDR1 is SGHAT, CDR2 FQNNGV, per germline. V was trimmed by 5 bases and J by 8 bases, leaving 12 bases between them. The CDR3 nucleotides read TGTGCCAGCAGCAGGTCCCCGGGGGAAAAACTGTTTTTT. Its translation is CASSRSPGEKLFF.

The chain combines TRBV5-1 with TRBJ2-1; the D gene is possibly TRBD1 (5 bases). V was clipped by 0 bases and J by 2 bases, with 6 bases between them. This CDR3 contains 14 residues. Germline V gene lookup returns CDR1 SGHRS and CDR2 YFSETQ. The CDR3 sequence is CASSLEGTYNEQFF. In DNA, the CDR3 is TGCGCCAGCAGCTTGGAGGGGACCTACAATGAGCAGTTCTTC.

This sequence joins TRBV28 and TRBJ2-3, with D possibly TRBD1 on 6 matching bases. CDR1 MDHEN and CDR2 SYDVKM come from the germline V gene. CDR3 length: 16 amino acids. V shed 6 bases and J shed 2 bases, with 18 bases lying between them. In nucleotides, the CDR3 is TGTGCCAGCAGCCCCCTCAGCCTGGGGGCCACAGATACGCAGTATTTT. Translating it yields CASSPLSLGATDTQYF.

The chain combines TRBV7-6 with TRBJ1-3; possibly TRBD1 for D (6 bases). From germline, CDR1 is SGHVS and CDR2 FNYEAQ. V was shortened by 3 bases and J by 2 bases, with 11 bases between the two germline ends. CDR3 length: 15 residues. The CDR3 here is CASSFSGEAGNTIYF. For the CDR3, the DNA is TGTGCCAGCAGCTTCTCAGGGGAGGCTGGAAACACCATATATTTT.

The V and J genes are TRBV5-6 and TRBJ1-1, with 7 bases that match TRBD1. Trimming cost V 5 bases and J 0 bases; bases outside gene matches: 4. CDR1 and CDR2 (germline): SGHDT, YYEEEE. The length of the CDR3 is 14 residues. The CDR3 coding sequence is TGTGCCAGCAGGCGGGGACAGTTGAACACTGAAGCTTTCTTT. The encoded protein is CASRRGQLNTEAFF.

This chain connects TRBV28 to TRBJ2-4; D possibly corresponds to TRBD1 (6 bases). The CDR3 has 15 amino acids. Germline values: CDR1 MDHEN, CDR2 SYDVKM. Trimming removed 4 bases from V and 3 bases from J, with 13 bases in between. The CDR3 loop is CASSSGQLGKNIQYF. In DNA form, the CDR3 reads TGTGCCAGCAGTTCCGGACAGCTGGGCAAAAACATTCAGTACTTC.

The chain couples TRBV30 to TRBJ2-5, with D maybe TRBD2 (7 bases). The CDR3 length is 16 residues. Trimming took 0 bases from V and 0 from J, leaving 14 bases between them. CDR1 GTSNPN and CDR2 SVGIG come from the germline V gene (reference sequence). The CDR3 nucleotides are TGTGCCTGGAGTGTACCTGGCGGGGGCTACCAAGAGACCCAGTACTTC. Translated: CAWSVPGGGYQETQYF. Full variable domain (missing parts from reference TRBV30 and TRBJ2-5): SQTIHQWPATLVQPVGSPLSLECTVEGTSNPNLYWYRQAAGRGLQLLFYSVGIGQISSEVPQNLSASRPQDRQFILSSKKLLLSDSGFYLCAWSVPGGGYQETQYFGPGTRLLVL.

The chain couples TRBV7-9 to TRBJ2-2, with a possible D match to TRBD1 (5 bases). Germline V gene data show CDR1 as SEHNR and CDR2 as FQNEAQ (reference sequence). Trimming shortened V by 2 bases and J by 5 bases, and 12 bases separated the two germline ends. The CDR3 has 15 amino acids. CDR3 sequence reads: CASSLKQGWTGELFF. CDR3 nucleotides: TGTGCCAGCAGCTTAAAGCAGGGTTGGACCGGGGAGCTGTTTTTT. Variable domain in full (rest from reference TRBV7-9 and TRBJ2-2): DTGVSQNPRHKITKRGQNVTFRCDPISEHNRLYWYRQTLGQGPEFLTYFQNEAQLEKSRLLSDRFSAERPKGSFSTLEIQRTEQGDSAMYLCASSLKQGWTGELFFGEGSRLTVL.

The chain combines TRBV5-1 with TRBJ2-2, with a possible D match to TRBD1 (5 bases). V shed 0 bases and J shed 0 bases, with 15 bases lying between them. The CDR3 sequence is 18 residues long. Germline lookup yields CDR1 SGHRS and CDR2 YFSETQ. The CDR3, as DNA: TGCGCCAGCAGCTTGGAAACTATAGACAGCGCGAACACCGGGGAGCTGTTTTTT. Its protein product is CASSLETIDSANTGELFF.

The V gene is TRBV7-3, the J gene TRBJ2-3; D unclear. The length of the CDR3 is 17 residues. CDR1 and CDR2 (germline): SGHTA, FQGTGA. V was clipped by 5 bases and J by 1 base, with 19 bases between them. The CDR3 reads CASSVMRGGAGTDTQYF. DNA of the CDR3: TGTGCCAGCAGCGTCATGCGAGGCGGCGCGGGCACAGATACGCAGTATTTT.

This chain links TRBV30 with TRBJ2-5, with D hard to call. The DNA end favors TRBJ2-7, so the J call may be wrong. Germline CDR1 GTSNPN, CDR2 SVGIG (reference sequence). The length of the CDR3 is 13 residues. In DNA, the CDR3 is TGTGCCTGGAGTGTATCGGCCACCTACGAGCAGTACTTC. This translates into CAWSVSATYEQYF.

CDR3 coding DNA: TGTGCCAGCAGTTACTCGGAGGGGATGTCTGGAGAGCAGTACTTC. It codes for CASSYSEGMSGEQYF. The chain recombines TRBV6-6 with TRBJ2-7; a weak D match, TRBD2 (6 bases). Germline V CDR1 and CDR2: MNHNY, SVGAGI (reference sequence). Between the trimmed V and J ends, which lost 0 bases and 7 bases, there was a span of 16 bases. The CDR3 sequence is 15 residues long.

V is TRBV5-1 and J is TRBJ2-1; 9 nucleotides agree with TRBD1. The CDR3 loop spans 15 amino acids. J gave up 4 bases and V 4 bases, and 6 bases lay outside the gene matches. The V gene's germline CDR1 is SGHRS and CDR2 YFSETQ. The CDR3 coding sequence is TGCGCCAGCAGCATCGGGGACAGGGATTACAATGAGCAGTTCTTC. Translation: CASSIGDRDYNEQFF.

J is TRBJ2-1 and V is TRBV14, with 10 bases identical to TRBD2. Germline V gene data show CDR1 as SGHDN and CDR2 as FVKESK. Germline trimming cut 4 bases from V and 8 bases from J; bases unmatched to any gene: 8. This CDR3 has 15 amino acids. The DNA for the CDR3 is TGTGCCAGCAGCCCCTCTGCTAGCGGGAGCTATGAGCAGTTCTTC. Amino acids: CASSPSASGSYEQFF.

This chain uses TRBV28 with TRBJ2-1; 8 bases align to TRBD2. This CDR3 is built from 16 residues. V lost 6 bases and J lost 3; bases outside the gene matches: 10. Germline CDR1 and CDR2: MDHEN and SYDVKM. CDR3 DNA sequence: TGTGCCAGCAGCCAGGGAGCGGGAGCCGACTACAATGAGCAGTTCTTC. The encoded protein is CASSQGAGADYNEQFF. Filled out from reference TRBV28 and TRBJ2-1, the complete variable domain reads DVKVTQSSRYLVKRTGEKVFLECVQDMDHENMFWYRQDPGLGLRLIYFSYDVKMKEKGDIPEGYSVSREKKERFSLILESASTNQTSMYLCASSQGAGADYNEQFFGPGTRLTVL.

The V call is TRBV7-2, the J call TRBJ2-1, with TRBD2 matching 7 bases. Looked up from germline, CDR1 is SGHTA and CDR2 is FQGNSA. The V gene end was trimmed by 4 bases and the J gene end by 5 bases; junction bases not matched to a gene: 11. This CDR3 has 16 amino acids. CDR3 nucleotides: TGTGCCAGCAGCTGGAAAGCGGGAAGCGGCGACAATGAGCAGTTCTTC. It translates to CASSWKAGSGDNEQFF.

This rearrangement joins TRBV6-6 to TRBJ2-7, with 9 positions matching TRBD1. CDR1 and CDR2 (germline): MNHNY, SVGAGI (reference sequence). The trim removed 6 bases at V and 3 bases at J, leaving 3 bases unmatched. The CDR3 has 13 residues. The CDR3 sequence is CASRGQGNYEQYF. The DNA for the CDR3 is TGTGCCAGCAGGGGACAGGGAAACTACGAGCAGTACTTC.

V is TRBV5-8 and J is TRBJ2-1; the match to TRBD2 covers 8 bases. V lost 3 bases to trimming and J lost 6 bases; unmatched junction nucleotides: 11. Looked up from germline, CDR1 is SGHTS and CDR2 is YDEGEE. The CDR3 contains 16 residues. Here the CDR3 reads CASSWNSGGPVNEQFF. CDR3 nucleotides: TGTGCCAGCAGCTGGAACTCGGGAGGGCCAGTCAATGAGCAGTTCTTC.

V is TRBV28 and J is TRBJ2-2; TRBD2 matches at 7 bases. This CDR3 has 18 residues. The V and J ends lost 3 bases and 3 bases, in that order; junction bases with no gene match: 13. Germline CDR1 MDHEN, CDR2 SYDVKM. DNA of the CDR3: TGTGCCAGCAGTTTGGCCGGGGGGAGCGCGGGTTACACCGGGGAGCTGTTTTTT. It encodes CASSLAGGSAGYTGELFF.

The chain combines TRBV2 with TRBJ1-2, with D possibly TRBD1 on 5 matching bases. Germline V CDR1 and CDR2: SNHLY, FYNNEI. Trimming cost V 6 bases and J 8 bases, with 16 bases left between them. The CDR3 sequence is 13 residues long. DNA for the CDR3: TGTGCCAGCAGGGGTCAGGGTGTGAGAGGCTACACCTTC. It translates to CASRGQGVRGYTF. Supplemented by reference TRBV2 and TRBJ1-2, the full variable domain reads EPEVTQTPSHQVTQMGQEVILRCVPISNHLYFYWYRQILGQKVEFLVSFYNNEISEKSEIFDDQFSVERPDGSNFTLKIRSTKLEDSAMYFCASRGQGVRGYTFGSGTRLTVV.

The chain links TRBV19 to TRBJ2-5; 9 positions agree with TRBD2. Unmatched junction bases numbered 7, after V lost 5 bases and J lost 3 bases. Germline CDR1 is LNHDA and CDR2 is SQIVND (reference sequence). The CDR3 sequence is 15 residues long. The CDR3 DNA reads as TGTGCCAGTAGTGCCGACGGACTAGCGAAAGAGACCCAGTACTTC. Translation: CASSADGLAKETQYF.

This clone was detected only a few times. This chain uses TRBV10-1 with TRBJ2-3; 12 nucleotides agree with TRBD2. Germline V lookup: CDR1 WNHNN, CDR2 SYGVQD (reference sequence). J gave up 0 bases and V 8 bases, and 18 bases lay outside the gene matches. CDR3 length: 20 residues. In DNA form, the CDR3 reads TGCGCCAGCGGGAACCTTGGTCTAGCGGGAGGGGCGTCTAGCACAGATACGCAGTATTTT. Residues: CASGNLGLAGGASSTDTQYF.

V and J are TRBV29-1 and TRBJ2-7, with TRBD2 identical over 10 bases. V lost 5 bases, J lost 4 bases, and 11 bases stayed unmatched. The CDR3 is 15 amino acids. Per the germline V gene, CDR1 is SQVTM and CDR2 is ANQGSEA. CDR3 residues: CSVHSSGSMRYEQYF. In DNA form, the CDR3 reads TGCAGCGTTCATTCTAGCGGGAGCATGAGATACGAGCAGTACTTC.

There are a few counts of this clone. This chain links TRBV7-2 with TRBJ2-6, with no clear D. V was clipped by 4 bases and J by 0 bases, with 7 bases between them. This CDR3 region has 15 residues. Germline V CDR1 and CDR2: SGHTA, FQGNSA. CDR3 nucleotide sequence: TGTGCCAGCAGCTGGCGTTCCTCTGGGGCCAACGTCCTGACTTTC. It encodes CASSWRSSGANVLTF.

This chain joins TRBV29-1 and TRBJ1-2; a possible D gene is TRBD1 (5 bases). Per germline, CDR1 SQVTM and CDR2 ANQGSEA. With 5 bases removed from V and 4 bases from J, the gap between germline ends came to 20 bases. The CDR3 loop spans 15 amino acids. The CDR3 sequence: CSVLNPGGSRYGYTF. DNA of the CDR3: TGCAGCGTTCTCAACCCCGGGGGTTCCCGCTATGGCTACACCTTC.

The chain joins TRBV28 to TRBJ2-1, with 10 bases aligning to TRBD2. V shed 6 bases, J shed 8 bases, and the junction held 10 bases outside the gene matches. Germline V CDR1 and CDR2: MDHEN, SYDVKM. This CDR3 comprises 15 residues. As DNA, the CDR3 is TGTGCCAGCAGAATTGCCCTAGCGGGAGCTCATGAGCAGTTCTTC. The encoded protein is CASRIALAGAHEQFF.

This clone was found a few times. Other DNA sequences within the sample encode an identical CDR3. This chain links TRBV28 with TRBJ2-7; no clear D. The germline V gene encodes CDR1 MDHEN and CDR2 SYDVKM. Deletions cut 4 bases from V and 2 bases from J, with 3 bases between. The CDR3 sequence is 11 residues long. CDR3 coding DNA: TGTGCCAGCAGTTCCCCCTACGAGCAGTACTTC. This sequence encodes CASSSPYEQYF.

For this clone: Other DNA sequences within the sample encode an identical CDR3. The chain combines TRBV2 with TRBJ1-5; D is uncertain. Between the trimmed V and J ends, which lost 2 bases and 2 bases, there was a span of 7 bases. CDR1 SNHLY and CDR2 FYNNEI come from the germline V gene. This CDR3 region has 14 residues. CDR3 sequence reads: CASSENSGNQPQHF. The CDR3 bases are TGTGCCAGCAGTGAAAACAGCGGCAATCAGCCCCAGCATTTT. Together with reference TRBV2 and TRBJ1-5, the CDR3 gives the full variable domain: EPEVTQTPSHQVTQMGQEVILRCVPISNHLYFYWYRQILGQKVEFLVSFYNNEISEKSEIFDDQFSVERPDGSNFTLKIRSTKLEDSAMYFCASSENSGNQPQHFGDGTRLSIL.

This clone was recorded only once. The rearrangement joins TRBV5-1 to TRBJ1-4, with D possibly matching TRBD1 (5 bases). The CDR3 has 16 amino acids. Looked up from germline, CDR1 is SGHRS and CDR2 is YFSETQ. V shed 2 bases and J shed 0 bases, with 11 bases lying between them. Written as DNA, the CDR3 is TGCGCCAGCAGCTTCGGGACGGGCTCAACTAATGAAAAACTGTTTTTT. This codes for CASSFGTGSTNEKLFF.